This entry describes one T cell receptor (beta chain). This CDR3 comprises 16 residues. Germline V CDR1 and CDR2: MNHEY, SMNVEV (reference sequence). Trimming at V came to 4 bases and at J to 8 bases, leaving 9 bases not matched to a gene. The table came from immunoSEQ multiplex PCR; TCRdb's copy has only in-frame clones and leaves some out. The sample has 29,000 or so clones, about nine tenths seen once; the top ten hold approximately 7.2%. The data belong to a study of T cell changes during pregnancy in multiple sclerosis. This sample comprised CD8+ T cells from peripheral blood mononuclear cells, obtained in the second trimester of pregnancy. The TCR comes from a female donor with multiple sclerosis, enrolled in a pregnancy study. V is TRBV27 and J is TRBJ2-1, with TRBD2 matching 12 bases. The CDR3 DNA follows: TGTGCCAGCAGTTCATACCTAGCGGGGGGGCCCCATGAGCAGTTCTTC. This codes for CASSSYLAGGPHEQFF.